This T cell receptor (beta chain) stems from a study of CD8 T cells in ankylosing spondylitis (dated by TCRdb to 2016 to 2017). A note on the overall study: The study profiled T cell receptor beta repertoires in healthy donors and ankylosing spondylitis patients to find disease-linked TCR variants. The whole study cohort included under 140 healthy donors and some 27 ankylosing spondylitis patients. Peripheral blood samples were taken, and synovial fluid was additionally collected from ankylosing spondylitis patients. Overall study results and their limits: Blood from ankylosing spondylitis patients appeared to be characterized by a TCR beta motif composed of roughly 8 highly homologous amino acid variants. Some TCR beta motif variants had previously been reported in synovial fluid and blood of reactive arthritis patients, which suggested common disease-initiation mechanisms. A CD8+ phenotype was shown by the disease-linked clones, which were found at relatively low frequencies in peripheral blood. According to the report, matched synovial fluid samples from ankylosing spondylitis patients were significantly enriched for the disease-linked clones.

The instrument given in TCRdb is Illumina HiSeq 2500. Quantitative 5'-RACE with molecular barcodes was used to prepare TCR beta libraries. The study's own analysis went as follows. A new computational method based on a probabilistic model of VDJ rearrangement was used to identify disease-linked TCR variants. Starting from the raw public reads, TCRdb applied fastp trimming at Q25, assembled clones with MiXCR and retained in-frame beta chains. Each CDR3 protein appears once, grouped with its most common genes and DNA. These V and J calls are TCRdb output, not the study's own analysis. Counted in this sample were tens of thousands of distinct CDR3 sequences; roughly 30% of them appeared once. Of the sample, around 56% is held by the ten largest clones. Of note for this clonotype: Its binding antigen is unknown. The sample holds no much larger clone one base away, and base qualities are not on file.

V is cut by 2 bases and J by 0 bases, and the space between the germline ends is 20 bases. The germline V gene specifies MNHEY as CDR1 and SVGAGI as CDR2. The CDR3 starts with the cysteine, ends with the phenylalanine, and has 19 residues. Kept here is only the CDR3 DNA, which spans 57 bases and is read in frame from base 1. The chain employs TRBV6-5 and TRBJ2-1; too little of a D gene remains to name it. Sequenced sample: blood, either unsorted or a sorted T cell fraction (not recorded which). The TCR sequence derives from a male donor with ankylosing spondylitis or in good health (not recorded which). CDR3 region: CASSYSRMDSRSSYNEQFF. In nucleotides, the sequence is TGTGCCAGCAGTTACAGCAGGATGGATAGCCGAAGCTCCTACAATGAGCAGTTCTTC.